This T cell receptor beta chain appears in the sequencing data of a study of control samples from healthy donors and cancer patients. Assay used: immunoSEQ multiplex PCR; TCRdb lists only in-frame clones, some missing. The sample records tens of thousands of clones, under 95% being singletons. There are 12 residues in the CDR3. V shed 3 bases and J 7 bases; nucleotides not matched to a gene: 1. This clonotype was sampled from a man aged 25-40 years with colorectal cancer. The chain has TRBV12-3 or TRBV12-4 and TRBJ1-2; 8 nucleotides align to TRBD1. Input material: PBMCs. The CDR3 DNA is TGTGCCAGCAGTTTCAGGGGGCTTGGCTACACCTTC. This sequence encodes CASSFRGLGYTF.